The TCR beta chain under discussion was sequenced for a study of blood T cells in healthy people across ages. Study outcomes and limitations: Naive CD4+ cells and diversity were both higher in long-lived donors than in aged donors.

For the second PCR, which ran for roughly 6 to 12 cycles, a sample-barcoded 5' primer and a J-beta primer mix were used. Every cDNA was tagged by a template-switch adaptor with 12 random nucleotides. One entry per CDR3 protein results from TCRdb running MiXCR on the 5' RACE reads. In the table there are 250,000 to 300,000 distinct CDR3 sequences, roughly a quarter of which are singletons. Donors ranged from roughly 6 to 100 years old and were healthy Caucasians in Russia. Every sample yielded at least 6.5 million isolated PBMCs. A note on this clonotype: Antigen specificity is unknown.

V gave up 11 bases and J gave up 9 bases; unmatched junction bases: 18. The length of the CDR3 is 15 residues. Germline assignment: CDR1 SNHLY and CDR2 FYNNEI. The TCR sequence derives from a woman in her 70s in good health. The sequenced sample consisted of blood. This sequence joins TRBV2 and TRBJ2-1; 8 bases align to TRBD1. CDR3 sequence reads: CAGRASDRGRGEQFF. As DNA, the CDR3 is TGTGCCGGCCGAGCGTCAGACAGGGGAAGAGGTGAGCAGTTCTTC. The complete variable domain, with remaining parts taken from reference TRBV2 and TRBJ2-1, reads EPEVTQTPSHQVTQMGQEVILRCVPISNHLYFYWYRQILGQKVEFLVSFYNNEISEKSEIFDDQFSVERPDGSNFTLKIRSTKLEDSAMYFCAGRASDRGRGEQFFGPGTRLTVL.